These T cell receptor beta chains were read from a single sample in a study of OX40 agonist ivuxolimab in advanced cancers. Profiled with immunoSEQ multiplex PCR; TCRdb holds only in-frame clones, not every one. The table shows 57,000 or so clones, with 70% to 90% occurring only once. The specimen was CD4+ or CD8+ T cells sorted from blood, collected in a trial of the OX40 agonist ivuxolimab. These receptors were collected from an adult with an advanced solid tumor such as melanoma, head and neck, liver or kidney cancer. The conserved cysteine and the conserved F or W are not part of the CDR3 here.

v_gene,j_gene,CDR3aa
TRBV20-1,TRBJ2-4,SARGPNIQY
TRBV27,TRBJ2-7,ASSFSRQGEYEQY
TRBV5-1,TRBJ2-1,ASSFGGESYNEQF
TRBV28,TRBJ1-4,ASSFGGAVTNEKLF
TRBV2,TRBJ1-1,ASSGVNTEAF
TRBV18,TRBJ2-4,ASSPPDGVAKNIQY
TRBV7-9,TRBJ1-4,ASSPGQGAGGNEKLF
TRBV5-1,TRBJ1-1,ASSRGSNTEAF
TRBV6-1,TRBJ1-2,ASTLQGYGYT
TRBV7-2,TRBJ2-5,ASSARAPQETQY
TRBV27,TRBJ1-3,ASSRAGSGNTIY
TRBV19,TRBJ1-6,ASSIDSGRNSPLH
TRBV27,TRBJ2-7,ASSLAGSYEQY
TRBV5-1,TRBJ1-3,ASSLGTGADTIY